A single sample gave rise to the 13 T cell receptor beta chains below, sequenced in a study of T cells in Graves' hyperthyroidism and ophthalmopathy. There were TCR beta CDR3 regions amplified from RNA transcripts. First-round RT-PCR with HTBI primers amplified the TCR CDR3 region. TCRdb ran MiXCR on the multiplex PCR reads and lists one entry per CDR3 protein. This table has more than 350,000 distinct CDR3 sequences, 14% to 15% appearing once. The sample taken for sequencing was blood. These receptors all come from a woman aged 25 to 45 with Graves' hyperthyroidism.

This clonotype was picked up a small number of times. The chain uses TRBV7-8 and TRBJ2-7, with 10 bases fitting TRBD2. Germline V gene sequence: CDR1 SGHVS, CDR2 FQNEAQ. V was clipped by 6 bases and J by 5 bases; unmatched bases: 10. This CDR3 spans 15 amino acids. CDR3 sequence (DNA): TGTGCCAGCAGGGATAGGGCTAGCGGGAGCCACGAGCAGTACTTC. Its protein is CASRDRASGSHEQYF.

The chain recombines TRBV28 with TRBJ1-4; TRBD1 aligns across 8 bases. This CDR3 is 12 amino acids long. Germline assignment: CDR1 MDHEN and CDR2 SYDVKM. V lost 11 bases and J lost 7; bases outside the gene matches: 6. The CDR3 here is CASGQGSEKLFF. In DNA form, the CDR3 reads TGTGCCTCCGGACAGGGTAGTGAAAAACTGTTTTTT.

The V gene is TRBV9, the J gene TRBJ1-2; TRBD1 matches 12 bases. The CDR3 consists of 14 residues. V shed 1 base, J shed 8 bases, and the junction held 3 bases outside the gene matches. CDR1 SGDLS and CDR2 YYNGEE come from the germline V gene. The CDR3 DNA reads TGTGCCAGCAGCGTAACGGGACAGGGGGCAGGCTACACCTTC. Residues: CASSVTGQGAGYTF.

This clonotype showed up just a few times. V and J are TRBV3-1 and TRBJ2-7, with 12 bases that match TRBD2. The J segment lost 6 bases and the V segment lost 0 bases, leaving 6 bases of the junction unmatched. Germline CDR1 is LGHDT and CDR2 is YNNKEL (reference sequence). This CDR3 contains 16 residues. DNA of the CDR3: TGTGCCAGCAGCCAAGAAACTAGCGGGAGGCCGGGCGAGCAGTACTTC. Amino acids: CASSQETSGRPGEQYF.

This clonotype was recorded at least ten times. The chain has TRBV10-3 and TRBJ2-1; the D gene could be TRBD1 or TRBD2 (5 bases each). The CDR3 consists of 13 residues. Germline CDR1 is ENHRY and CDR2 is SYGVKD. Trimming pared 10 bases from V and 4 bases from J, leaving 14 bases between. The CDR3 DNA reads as TGTGCCACCGGGACGGAAAGGTACAATGAGCAGTTCTTC. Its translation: CATGTERYNEQFF.

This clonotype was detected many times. CDR3 protein: CATSDFSPGSGDTQYF. In DNA, the CDR3 is TGTGCCACCAGTGATTTTTCCCCCGGGAGCGGAGATACGCAGTATTTT. The V and J genes are TRBV24-1 and TRBJ2-3, with a possible D match to TRBD2 (6 bases). The ends were cut back, 1 base at V and 5 bases at J, with 15 bases in the middle. CDR3 length: 16 amino acids. The V gene's germline CDR1 is KGHDR and CDR2 SFDVKD.

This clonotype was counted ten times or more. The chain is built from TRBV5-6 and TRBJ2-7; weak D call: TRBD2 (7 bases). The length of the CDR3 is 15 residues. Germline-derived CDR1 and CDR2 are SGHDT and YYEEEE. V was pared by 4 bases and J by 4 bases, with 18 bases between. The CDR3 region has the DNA TGTGCCAGCAGCGCTGGCGGGGGCGCTAATTACGAGCAGTACTTC. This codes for CASSAGGGANYEQYF.

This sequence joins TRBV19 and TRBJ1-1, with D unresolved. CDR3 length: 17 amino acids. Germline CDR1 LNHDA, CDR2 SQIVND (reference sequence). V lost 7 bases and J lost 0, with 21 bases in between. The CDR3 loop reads CASKALRSEKLNTEAFF. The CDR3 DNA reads TGTGCCAGTAAGGCCCTAAGAAGCGAAAAATTGAACACTGAAGCTTTCTTT.

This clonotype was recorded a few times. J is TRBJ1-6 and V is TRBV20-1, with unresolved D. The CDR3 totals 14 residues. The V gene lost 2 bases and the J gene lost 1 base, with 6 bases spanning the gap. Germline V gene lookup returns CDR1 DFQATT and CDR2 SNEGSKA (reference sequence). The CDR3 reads CSARLKSYNSPLHF. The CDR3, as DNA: TGCAGTGCTAGATTGAAATCCTATAATTCACCCCTCCACTTT.

CDR3 in amino acids: CAWSVKTTNEKLFF. In DNA form, the CDR3 reads TGTGCCTGGAGCGTGAAAACTACTAATGAAAAACTGTTTTTT. The chain joins TRBV30 to TRBJ1-4; D gene ambiguous. Germline V lookup: CDR1 GTSNPN, CDR2 SVGIG (reference sequence). The CDR3 sequence is 14 residues long. The V end was cut by 3 bases, the J end by 2 bases, with 10 bases between.

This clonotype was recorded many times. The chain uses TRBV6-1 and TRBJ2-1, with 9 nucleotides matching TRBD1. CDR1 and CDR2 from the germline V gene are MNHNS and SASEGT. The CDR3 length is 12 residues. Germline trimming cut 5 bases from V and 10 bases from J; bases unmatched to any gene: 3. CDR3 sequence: CASSRQGDEQFF. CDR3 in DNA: TGTGCCAGCAGTCGACAGGGGGACGAGCAGTTCTTC.

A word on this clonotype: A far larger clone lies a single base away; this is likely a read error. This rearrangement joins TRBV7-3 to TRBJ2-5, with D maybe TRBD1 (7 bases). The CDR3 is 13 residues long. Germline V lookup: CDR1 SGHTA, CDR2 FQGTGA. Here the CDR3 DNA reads TGTGCCAGCAGCTTACAGGGGGGAGAGGCCCAGTACTTC. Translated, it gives CASSLQGGEAQYF.

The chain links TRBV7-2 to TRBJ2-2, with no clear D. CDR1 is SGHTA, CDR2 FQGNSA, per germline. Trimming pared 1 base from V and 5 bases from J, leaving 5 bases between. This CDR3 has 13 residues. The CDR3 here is CASSLVSTGELFF. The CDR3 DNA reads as TGTGCCAGCAGCTTAGTTTCAACCGGGGAGCTGTTTTTT.